Reported below is one T cell receptor (beta chain). As yet, its antigen is unknown. For the second PCR, which ran for 7 to 11 cycles, a sample-barcoded 5' primer and a J-beta primer mix were used. TCRdb passed the 5' RACE reads through MiXCR, listing each CDR3 protein once. Among 1.5 million to 2 million distinct CDR3 sequences listed, roughly 52% were seen once. Germline V CDR1 and CDR2: LGHNT, FRNRAP. CDR3 length equals 18 residues. V gave up 3 bases and J gave up 4 bases; unmatched junction bases: 8. This sample stems from a study of blood T cells in healthy people across ages. General study points: Significant beta diversity loss was already apparent by age 40, declining roughly linearly. Unsorted PBMCs ruled out conclusive naive versus antigen-experienced comparison.

V is TRBV12-5 and J is TRBJ2-1; 14 bases match TRBD2. The source material was blood. This receptor was taken from a woman aged 40 to 49 in good health. CDR3 protein: CASGLAYGTSGGYNEQFF. The DNA for the CDR3 is TGTGCTAGTGGTTTAGCTTATGGGACTAGCGGGGGATACAATGAGCAGTTCTTC.